The rows below give T cell receptor beta chains drawn from one sample of a study of blood T cell repertoires in COVID-19. Generated by immunoSEQ multiplex PCR, the TCRdb table keeps only in-frame clones and is missing some. The table has 95,000 to 100,000 clones, roughly nine tenths seen once. Sequenced: peripheral blood. The origin of the receptors is a man aged 45-65 years with acute or convalescent COVID-19. CDR3s include the opening cysteine and the closing phenylalanine or tryptophan. Each record gives: V gene, clone size, J gene, D gene, CDR3 protein, CDR3 DNA. D genes are given only for firm matches. Clone size is shown for a subset of rows, as once, few, many or a class of expanded clone.

V gene: TRBV25-1
clone size: NA
J gene: TRBJ1-6
D gene: NA
CDR3 protein: CASSATGASPLHF
CDR3 DNA: TGTGCCAGCAGTGCAACAGGTGCTTCACCCCTCCACTTT

V gene: TRBV3-1/TRBV3-2
clone size: NA
J gene: TRBJ2-5
D gene: TRBD1
CDR3 protein: CASSPPGQGARGTQYF
CDR3 DNA: TGTGCCAGCAGCCCTCCGGGACAGGGGGCGCGAGGGACCCAGTACTTC

V gene: TRBV7-2
clone size: NA
J gene: TRBJ2-7
D gene: TRBD1
CDR3 protein: CASRGTGGRRSYEQYF
CDR3 DNA: TGTGCCAGCAGGGGAACAGGGGGAAGGAGGTCCTACGAGCAGTACTTC

V gene: TRBV9
clone size: few
J gene: TRBJ2-1
D gene: NA
CDR3 protein: CASSATPGAGYNEQFF
CDR3 DNA: TGTGCCAGCAGCGCCACCCCAGGGGCCGGCTACAATGAGCAGTTCTTC

V gene: TRBV15
clone size: NA
J gene: TRBJ2-3
D gene: TRBD1
CDR3 protein: CATSPGQGADTQYF
CDR3 DNA: TGTGCCACCAGCCCAGGACAGGGGGCGGATACGCAGTATTTT

V gene: TRBV4-1
clone size: NA
J gene: TRBJ2-7
D gene: TRBD2
CDR3 protein: CASSPSSGGLYGEQYF
CDR3 DNA: TGCGCCAGCAGCCCCTCTAGCGGGGGGCTCTACGGGGAGCAGTACTTC

V gene: TRBV10-3
clone size: NA
J gene: TRBJ1-5
D gene: NA
CDR3 protein: CAISDGSSNQPQHF
CDR3 DNA: TGTGCCATCAGTGATGGCAGTAGCAATCAGCCCCAGCATTTT

V gene: TRBV12-5
clone size: NA
J gene: TRBJ1-2
D gene: NA
CDR3 protein: CASGRDGGYGYTF
CDR3 DNA: TGTGCTAGTGGCCGGGACGGGGGCTATGGCTACACCTTC

V gene: TRBV27
clone size: NA
J gene: TRBJ2-1
D gene: NA
CDR3 protein: CASSFSGPGTYNEQFF
CDR3 DNA: TGTGCCAGCAGTTTCTCCGGACCGGGGACCTACAATGAGCAGTTCTTC

V gene: TRBV7-2
clone size: NA
J gene: TRBJ1-4
D gene: NA
CDR3 protein: CASSLWTDEKLFF
CDR3 DNA: TGTGCCAGCAGCCTCTGGACAGACGAAAAACTGTTTTTT

V gene: TRBV5-8
clone size: NA
J gene: TRBJ1-5
D gene: NA
CDR3 protein: CASSLWANLVQPQHF
CDR3 DNA: TGTGCCAGCAGCTTATGGGCCAACCTCGTACAGCCCCAGCATTTT